One and the same sample provided the 18 T cell receptor beta chains below, sequenced in a study of cytomegalovirus exposure and HLA in healthy donors. The method was immunoSEQ multiplex PCR; TCRdb's version includes in-frame clones alone and lacks a portion of them. The sample has 200,000 or so clones; roughly 84% are singletons. Material for sequencing was PBMCs. Receptors originate from a woman aged 30 to 39 in good health and CMV-seropositive.

For this clone: Other DNA sequences within the sample encode an identical CDR3. The V gene is TRBV7-9, the J gene TRBJ2-7; tentatively, D is TRBD1 (6 bases). Trimming cost V 4 bases and J 4 bases, with 8 bases left between them. CDR3 length: 12 residues. The germline V gene has CDR1 SEHNR and CDR2 FQNEAQ (reference sequence). CDR3 nucleotides: TGTGCCAGCAGCTCAACAGGGTACGAGCAGTACTTC. It translates to CASSSTGYEQYF.

This chain links TRBV4-2 with TRBJ2-7; TRBD1 matches 8 bases. Losses at the gene ends were 4 bases for V and 6 bases for J; bases not matched to a gene: 11. The CDR3 runs to 15 residues. Germline V gives CDR1 LGHNA, CDR2 YNFKEQ. For the CDR3, the DNA is TGTGCCAGCAGCCGTGAGCAGGGGGCGATCGGCGAGCAGTACTTC. Amino acid sequence: CASSREQGAIGEQYF.

The gene calls are TRBV5-1 and TRBJ2-1; the D gene is possibly TRBD1 (6 bases). From germline, CDR1 is SGHRS and CDR2 YFSETQ. The ends were cut back, 0 bases at V and 0 bases at J, with 13 bases in the middle. This CDR3 is 17 amino acids long. The CDR3 nucleotides are TGCGCCAGCAGCTTGGGTGGGGGCCTCTACTCCTACAATGAGCAGTTCTTC. Translation gives CASSLGGGLYSYNEQFF.

The chain has TRBV5-1 and TRBJ2-1; TRBD2 aligns across 10 bases. Germline CDR1 is SGHRS and CDR2 is YFSETQ. Germline trimming cut 0 bases from V and 7 bases from J; bases unmatched to any gene: 7. The CDR3 is made up of 16 amino acids. CDR3 in amino acids: CASSLDSSGSRNEQFF. The DNA of the CDR3 is TGCGCCAGCAGCTTGGACTCTAGCGGGAGTCGTAATGAGCAGTTCTTC.

The chain couples TRBV6-1 to TRBJ2-7, with no clear D. The V gene's germline CDR1 is MNHNS and CDR2 SASEGT. Trimming stripped 3 bases from V and 0 bases from J, with 3 bases between. The CDR3 totals 12 residues. The CDR3 DNA is TGTGCCAGCAGTGATAACTCCTACGAGCAGTACTTC. This codes for CASSDNSYEQYF.

In this sample, this clone turned up a few times. The chain couples TRBV7-2 to TRBJ2-7; D perhaps matches TRBD1 (6 bases). Per the germline V gene, CDR1 is SGHTA and CDR2 is FQGNSA. The CDR3 loop spans 14 amino acids. V was clipped by 5 bases and J by 3 bases, with 14 bases between them. The CDR3 sequence is CASSPPGQIYEQYF. The CDR3 nucleotides read TGTGCCAGCAGCCCCCCCGGACAGATCTACGAGCAGTACTTC.

V and J are TRBV2 and TRBJ2-5; D perhaps matches TRBD1 (5 bases). V was clipped by 6 bases and J by 5 bases, with 10 bases between them. Germline V gene data show CDR1 as SNHLY and CDR2 as FYNNEI. The CDR3 is 12 amino acids. The CDR3: CASRGRGETQYF. Here the CDR3 DNA reads TGTGCCAGCAGGGGGCGCGGTGAGACCCAGTACTTC.

V and J are TRBV5-1 and TRBJ1-1, with D maybe TRBD1 (5 bases). From germline, CDR1 is SGHRS and CDR2 YFSETQ. The CDR3 contains 16 residues. The V gene lost 2 bases and the J gene lost 3 bases, with 17 bases spanning the gap. CDR3 sequence (DNA): TGCGCCAGCAGCTTCTTCCTCGATACAGGTTACACTGAAGCTTTCTTT. This codes for CASSFFLDTGYTEAFF.

The chain joins TRBV27 to TRBJ2-7; 8 bases are a match to TRBD1. The V and J ends lost 4 bases and 2 bases, in that order; junction bases with no gene match: 1. Germline V CDR1 and CDR2: MNHEY, SMNVEV (reference sequence). The CDR3 runs 13 residues. CDR3 DNA sequence: TGTGCCAGCAGTTGGGACAGGACCTACGAGCAGTACTTC. Amino acid sequence: CASSWDRTYEQYF.

The chain uses TRBV10-3 and TRBJ2-7; 16 positions agree with TRBD2. CDR1 and CDR2 (germline): ENHRY, SYGVKD. The junction had 6 bases not matched to a gene; V was cut back by 6 bases and J by 1 base. The CDR3 sequence is 17 residues long. The CDR3, as DNA: TGTGCCATCAGCGGGACTAGCGGGAGGGCCGGATCCTACGAGCAGTACTTC. Encoded protein: CAISGTSGRAGSYEQYF.

CDR3 nucleotide sequence: TGTGCCAGCAGCCGCCGTCTAGCGGGCCGCTCCTACAATGAGCAGTTCTTC. Its translation: CASSRRLAGRSYNEQFF. The chain couples TRBV7-2 to TRBJ2-1; TRBD2 aligns across 8 bases. Trimming took 5 bases from V and 0 from J; bases not matched to a gene: 9. The germline V gene encodes CDR1 SGHTA and CDR2 FQGNSA. The CDR3 has 17 amino acids.

The rearrangement links TRBV6-1 to TRBJ1-2; D gene ambiguous. CDR3 size: 14 residues. Germline-derived CDR1 and CDR2 are MNHNS and SASEGT. V gave up 3 bases and J gave up 8 bases, with 16 bases separating them. The CDR3 region is CASSDLPWGDGYTF. In DNA, the CDR3 is TGTGCCAGCAGTGACCTTCCTTGGGGAGACGGCTACACCTTC.

This chain links TRBV4-1 with TRBJ2-7; perhaps TRBD1 as D (5 bases). Trimming removed 0 bases at V and 2 bases at J, with 14 bases between. The germline CDR1 and CDR2 sequences are MGHRA and YSYEKL. The CDR3 length is 16 residues. Here the CDR3 reads CASSQEGWAGTYEQYF. The CDR3 DNA reads TGCGCCAGCAGCCAAGAAGGGTGGGCAGGGACCTACGAGCAGTACTTC.

This clone was observed a few times. The genes are TRBV5-1 and TRBJ2-1; 8 bases are shared with TRBD1. The V and J ends lost 5 bases and 5 bases, in that order; junction bases with no gene match: 6. CDR1 SGHRS and CDR2 YFSETQ come from the germline V gene. The CDR3 spans 14 residues. CDR3 protein: CASRLQGDNNEQFF. CDR3 nucleotides: TGCGCCAGCAGGCTACAGGGGGACAACAATGAGCAGTTCTTC.

The chain has TRBV6-1 and TRBJ2-7, with unresolved D. V lost 6 bases, J lost 5 bases, and 5 bases lay in between. Germline V gene lookup returns CDR1 MNHNS and CDR2 SASEGT. This CDR3 is built from 10 residues. The CDR3 DNA reads TGTGCCAGCAGGCACAACGAGCAGTACTTC. Its translation: CASRHNEQYF.

The rearrangement links TRBV6-1 to TRBJ1-1; D not certain. Germline V gene sequence: CDR1 MNHNS, CDR2 SASEGT. The V end was cut by 8 bases, the J end by 0 bases, with 10 bases between. The CDR3 sequence is 13 residues long. CDR3 sequence reads: CASQLYMNTEAFF. The CDR3 coding sequence is TGTGCCAGCCAATTGTACATGAACACTGAAGCTTTCTTT.

The sample holds a few counts of this clone. The chain is built from TRBV30 and TRBJ1-5, with a possible D match to TRBD1 (6 bases). Trimming removed 3 bases at V and 7 bases at J, with 16 bases between. This CDR3 is built from 14 residues. Germline CDR1 and CDR2: GTSNPN and SVGIG (reference sequence). The CDR3 DNA follows: TGTGCCTGGAGCCGGGGGGGGGCATGGCAGCCCCAGCATTTT. Translated: CAWSRGGAWQPQHF.

The chain couples TRBV7-2 to TRBJ1-3; D gene ambiguous. This CDR3 is built from 16 residues. V dropped 1 base and J dropped 1 base, with 11 bases sitting between them. The germline V gene encodes CDR1 SGHTA and CDR2 FQGNSA. The CDR3 sequence is CASSLGNLGSGNTIYF. The DNA of the CDR3 is TGTGCCAGCAGCTTAGGGAACCTAGGATCTGGAAACACCATATATTTT. Drawing the rest from reference TRBV7-2 and TRBJ1-3, the complete variable domain is GAGVSQSPSNKVTEKGKDVELRCDPISGHTALYWYRQSLGQGLEFLIYFQGNSAPDKSGLPSDRFSAERTGGSVSTLTIQRTQQEDSAVYLCASSLGNLGSGNTIYFGEGSWLTVV.